This T cell receptor beta chain was obtained from a study of human T cells and chemical hapten exposure. General study points: Every donor had alopecia, and their immune response may therefore differ from healthy people's.

MiXCR, applied by TCRdb to the RACE reads, yields one record per CDR3 protein. The sample consists of about 69,000 distinct CDR3 sequences, 9% to 12% of them appearing once. This clonotype occurred many times. What it recognizes is unknown. Time point meaning: patch test 2, 6 weeks after DPC sensitization. The sample's treatment: therapeutic diphenylcyclopropenone sensitization with weekly scalp DPC. Patients had alopecia, were aged 18 to 70, and were not pregnant. Trimming cost V 2 bases and J 3 bases, with 20 bases left between them. CDR3 length: 18 residues. The sequenced sample was whole blood, obtained in connection with sensitization to the hapten diphenylcyclopropenone (DPC). The chain links TRBV12-3 or TRBV12-4 to TRBJ1-5; D uncertain. The TCR sequence derives from a woman between 45 and 65 years old with alopecia areata. Some clones in this sample may be carry-over from other donors' samples. CDR3 nucleotides: TGTGCCAGCAGTTTACAGGACCGTACAGTAAACTTCAATCAGCCCCAGCATTTT. Residues: CASSLQDRTVNFNQPQHF.